The 15 T cell receptor beta chains below come from one sample, sequenced in a study of tumor-infiltrating lymphocytes in localized non-small cell lung cancer. The data were produced by immunoSEQ multiplex PCR, yet TCRdb's version contains in-frame clones alone and is incomplete. The sample records roughly 9,000 clones, around 80% being singletons. Sequencing was carried out using lung tumor tissue. The source of these receptors is a human donor with non-small cell lung cancer.

The chain recombines TRBV10-3 with TRBJ2-1, with 9 bases lining up with TRBD1. Germline V gives CDR1 ENHRY, CDR2 SYGVKD. Germline trimming cut 0 bases from V and 8 bases from J; bases unmatched to any gene: 11. This CDR3 has 17 residues. CDR3 DNA sequence: TGTGCCATCAGTGAGTCGGGGACAGGGATTGTGGGGCATGAGCAGTTCTTC. Translated: CAISESGTGIVGHEQFF.

CDR3 DNA sequence: TGTGCCAGCAGTCCCCAGCGGGAGTGGGGCAATGAGCAGTTCTTC. As protein: CASSPQREWGNEQFF. The genes are TRBV28 and TRBJ2-1; 8 bases fit TRBD2. The length of the CDR3 is 15 residues. Germline CDR1 and CDR2: MDHEN and SYDVKM. With V trimmed by 5 bases and J by 6 bases, 9 bases remained unmatched.

The V and J genes are TRBV30 and TRBJ1-4; D is undetermined. The germline V and J ends were trimmed by 4 bases and 4 bases, with 10 bases remaining between them. This CDR3 is 13 amino acids long. The germline V gene encodes CDR1 GTSNPN and CDR2 SVGIG (reference sequence). CDR3 residues: CAWTRGFNEKLFF. CDR3 DNA sequence: TGTGCCTGGACTCGAGGGTTTAATGAAAAACTGTTTTTT.

The chain is built from TRBV2 and TRBJ2-5; 14 bases are shared with TRBD2. V shed 0 bases, J shed 3 bases, and the junction held 3 bases outside the gene matches. Germline CDR1 is SNHLY and CDR2 is FYNNEI. The CDR3 totals 17 residues. The CDR3 is CASSEASGLAGEETQYF. CDR3 sequence (DNA): TGTGCCAGCAGTGAAGCCTCGGGACTAGCGGGGGAAGAGACCCAGTACTTC.

The rearrangement uses TRBV27 and TRBJ1-1; TRBD1 is a possible D gene (5 bases). Trimming removed 3 bases at V and 4 bases at J, with 15 bases between. The CDR3 is made up of 15 amino acids. The germline V gene has CDR1 MNHEY and CDR2 SMNVEV (reference sequence). The CDR3: CASSFLRDRGTEAFF. In DNA, the CDR3 is TGTGCCAGCAGTTTTCTCCGGGACCGAGGCACTGAAGCTTTCTTT.

The chain has TRBV20-1 and TRBJ1-2; possible D gene TRBD1, 6 bases. Germline values: CDR1 DFQATT, CDR2 SNEGSKA (reference sequence). Trimming pared 1 base from V and 13 bases from J, leaving 13 bases between. This CDR3 contains 11 residues. CDR3 DNA: TGCAGTGCTAGAGTCGGGGGGCATTCCACCTTC. The encoded protein is CSARVGGHSTF.

This rearrangement joins TRBV28 to TRBJ2-7; D not certain. The ends were cut back, 6 bases at V and 2 bases at J, with 2 bases in the middle. This CDR3 region has 10 residues. CDR1 is MDHEN, CDR2 SYDVKM, per germline. CDR3 residues: CASRAYEQYF. In DNA form, the CDR3 reads TGTGCCAGCAGGGCCTACGAGCAGTACTTC.

This clone showed up just once. The chain employs TRBV10-3 and TRBJ1-1, with D perhaps TRBD1 (5 bases). Germline assignment: CDR1 ENHRY and CDR2 SYGVKD. Trimming cost V 2 bases and J 1 base, with 14 bases left between them. The CDR3 has 16 amino acids. The CDR3 sequence: CAISETETGRNTEAFF. The CDR3 region has the DNA TGTGCCATCAGTGAGACAGAAACAGGCAGGAACACTGAAGCTTTCTTT.

V usage is TRBV19 and J usage is TRBJ2-2, with 12 bases matching TRBD2. This CDR3 region has 16 residues. In germline, CDR1 is LNHDA, CDR2 SQIVND (reference sequence). Germline trimming cut 5 bases from V and 6 bases from J; bases unmatched to any gene: 7. The CDR3 DNA is TGTGCCAGTAGTGAACTAGCGGGAGGATTGGCCGGGGAGCTGTTTTTT. Translated: CASSELAGGLAGELFF.

The genes are TRBV6-6 and TRBJ2-5; perhaps TRBD1 as D (5 bases). The V end was cut by 6 bases, the J end by 3 bases, with 5 bases between. Looked up from germline, CDR1 is MNHNY and CDR2 is SVGAGI (reference sequence). The CDR3 is 11 residues long. CDR3: CASRQEETQYF. The CDR3 region has the DNA TGTGCCAGCAGACAGGAAGAGACCCAGTACTTC.

The chain uses TRBV29-1 and TRBJ2-4; the D call may be TRBD1 or TRBD2 (5 bases each). The CDR3 extends over 15 amino acids. The V end was cut by 0 bases, the J end by 8 bases, with 17 bases between. The germline V gene has CDR1 SQVTM and CDR2 ANQGSEA. CDR3 protein: CSVEDPGRGFDIQYF. The CDR3 bases are TGCAGCGTTGAAGACCCGGGACGAGGGTTTGACATTCAGTACTTC. Complete variable domain (other parts from reference TRBV29-1 and TRBJ2-4): SAVISQKPSRDICQRGTSLTIQCQVDSQVTMMFWYRQQPGQSLTLIATANQGSEATYESGFVIDKFPISRPNLTFSTLTVSNMSPEDSSIYLCSVEDPGRGFDIQYFGAGTRLSVL.

The chain is built from TRBV6-6 and TRBJ1-1; the match to TRBD1 covers 9 bases. The CDR3 has 15 amino acids. V was pared by 5 bases and J by 4 bases, with 8 bases of the junction left unmatched. CDR1 is MNHNY, CDR2 SVGAGI, per germline (reference sequence). DNA of the CDR3: TGTGCCAGCAGTCAGGGACAGGGAGGGATCACTGAAGCTTTCTTT. This encodes CASSQGQGGITEAFF.

This chain's CDR3 is CASTLGRTPNTDTQYF. DNA for the CDR3: TGTGCCAGCACCCTAGGCCGGACTCCAAACACAGATACGCAGTATTTT. This chain connects TRBV28 to TRBJ2-3; the D gene is possibly TRBD2 (5 bases). The length of the CDR3 is 16 residues. Germline CDR1 is MDHEN and CDR2 is SYDVKM. With 7 bases removed from V and 2 bases from J, the gap between germline ends came to 19 bases.

This clone was recorded only once. This sequence joins TRBV7-8 and TRBJ1-2; weak D call: TRBD1 (6 bases). CDR1 and CDR2 (germline): SGHVS, FQNEAQ. The CDR3 extends over 14 amino acids. V shed 5 bases and J shed 4 bases, with 14 bases lying between them. CDR3 sequence (DNA): TGTGCCAGCAGCCCGAACGGGGGCGGCTATGGCTACACCTTC. Protein sequence: CASSPNGGGYGYTF.

The gene calls are TRBV15 and TRBJ1-5; 8 bases line up with TRBD1. Losses at the gene ends were 2 bases for V and 1 base for J; bases not matched to a gene: 1. Germline-derived CDR1 and CDR2 are LNHNV and YYDKDF (reference sequence). The CDR3 has 15 residues. For the CDR3, the DNA is TGTGCCACCAGCAGAAACAGGGGGAGCAATCAGCCCCAGCATTTT. Encoded protein: CATSRNRGSNQPQHF.